The source of this T cell receptor (beta chain) is a study of blood T cell repertoires in COVID-19. Study details: Samples of COVID-19 (acute and convalescent) were obtained from the United States, Italy and Spain. PBMCs, B-cell-depleted T cells, or T cells provided the cDNA or gDNA that made up the material.

There are 16 residues in the CDR3. Original processing notes: For nucleated cells, counts were estimated from reference gene primer amplification. Repertoires were generated with immunoSEQ multiplex PCR, while TCRdb's copy carries only in-frame clones and drops some. The D gene and trimming were derived from the DNA, and the V and J assignments and clone size from that table. The table has about 300,000 clones, about 89% seen once; the top ten hold about 6.8%. The source of this sequence is a man aged 18 to 29 who had recovered from COVID-19. The chain has TRBV1 and TRBJ1-2. TRBV1 is a recognized pseudogene. Sequencing was carried out using peripheral blood. The CDR3 bases are TGCACCAGCAGCCAGGGTGTGGGGGGGCGCTACTATGGCTACACCTTC. Translation: CTSSQGVGGRYYGYTF.